Here is one T cell receptor (beta chain) with its context. A much more abundant neighbour one base away suggests this may be a read error. The sorted Tregs were CD4+CD25+CD127-/low cells. In TCRdb, the 5' RACE reads were re-called with MiXCR into one record per CDR3 protein. Of approximately 58,000 distinct CDR3 sequences in the sample, 26% are singletons; the top ten hold around 2%. Source material: tumor-infiltrating Tregs sorted from the breast tumor. The sequence derives from a female donor with breast cancer.

This chain's CDR3 is CASSSAMGSGNTIYF. CDR3 bases: TGTGCCAGCAGCTCCGCAATGGGTTCAGGAAACACCATATATTTT. The chain is built from TRBV7-2 and TRBJ1-3; D gene ambiguous. The CDR3 runs 15 residues. Germline V gives CDR1 SGHTA, CDR2 FQGNSA. V lost 4 bases and J lost 4, with 14 bases in between.